The present T cell receptor (beta chain) was sequenced within a study of CD8+ T cells in alopecia areata (dated 2018 in TCRdb). About the full investigation: Treated patients were enrolled in an open-label pilot trial of oral tofacitinib at 5 to 10 mg twice daily for moderate-to-severe alopecia areata. Patients on tofacitinib were biopsied at baseline and after 4 and 24 weeks of treatment, and several of the patients also had a later scalp biopsy. Clonality in the scalp was compared among normal scalp (n=4), patchy alopecia areata scalp (n=8), and alopecia totalis/universalis scalp (n=8). The study used high-throughput TCRbeta sequencing to examine T cell clonal expansion in alopecia areata, in both the C3H/HeJ mouse model and human patients. immunoSEQ multiplex PCR using 35 Vbeta forward primers and 13 Jbeta reverse primers was used to amplify TCRbeta CDR3 regions. Disease severity in treated patients was measured with the SALT score, which quantifies the percentage of affected scalp surface area. Human TCRbeta sequencing covered scalp tissue and sorted CD4+ and CD8+ peripheral blood T cells from patchy and totalis/universalis alopecia areata patients and healthy controls. The RNA source kit depended on sample type: the PAXgene miRNA kit for fixed scalp, the miRNeasy kit for PBMCs, and the RNeasy kit for mouse skin. Patients received tofacitinib for 6 to 18 months and were then followed off drug for 6 months to check for delayed response and recurrence. What the work shows at the level of the full study, not this receptor alone: Scalp TCR repertoire analysis is complicated because resident alphabeta T cells in normal human skin are also sequenced, whereas mouse skin is dominated by gammadelta T cells. TCR sequences shared between patients were less clear than in mice, possibly partly because of HLA diversity in the patient population. Compared with normal scalp, lesional scalp had higher clonality and more expanded CD8+ clones, particularly in alopecia totalis/universalis, a pattern that suggests antigenic drive. The treated cohort was small, with a single nonresponder, so links between baseline CD8+ expansion and response need larger studies. During tofacitinib treatment, many expanded lesional clones stuck around in both scalp and blood, and this persistence may partly explain why relapse happens after treatment is stopped. Scalp clonality and the number of expanded CD8+ clones among the top 100 scalp clones were significantly decreased by tofacitinib.

This clone was picked up one time. The antigen it binds to is not known. No base-level quality is on record; no much larger clone is a single base apart. Libraries were constructed by the immunoSEQ multiplex PCR assay. For TCR sequencing, RNA was extracted from every sample and reverse transcribed into cDNA to serve as template. First-strand cDNA was synthesized using SuperScript III with a 2:1 mix of oligo-dT and random hexamers. A synthetic immune receptor repertoire was used to assess amplification bias, and residual bias was removed computationally. The original methods were these. Raw reads were preprocessed to remove errors, and CDR3 was defined by IMGT conventions from the conserved cysteine to phenylalanine. To get clonality, Shannon entropy was normalized by log2 of the number of productive unique TCRs and the result was subtracted from 1. CD4 or CD8 identity of scalp clones was inferred by cross-referencing scalp TCRbeta sequences with sorted blood CD4 and CD8 repertoires. Not all clones reach the TCRdb copy of this immuneACCESS table, which keeps in-frame sequences only. Checked studies attribute under half of the gap to unresolved V genes and leave the rest unexplained. The V and J calls and the clone size are those of that table, but D and trimming were determined from the DNA. This sample comprises 270,000 or so clones, over 45% of them detected only once. Around 1.7% of the sample goes to the ten largest clones.

Cut back by 8 bases and 4 bases, the V and J ends lie 15 bases apart. From cysteine to phenylalanine, the CDR3 is 13 amino acids long. Only the CDR3 DNA stays, 39 bases, in frame from base 1. CDR1 and CDR2 (SGHRS, YFSETQ) derive from the germline V gene. The time point label of this sample denotes: about 5 months on oral tofacitinib. Read against the paper, the sample's treatment or condition label means: oral pan-JAK inhibitor, 5-10 mg twice daily. Lesional scalp punch biopsies and peripheral blood were obtained from alopecia areata patients. PBMCs were isolated by density centrifugation and stained for CD3, CD4 and CD8, and CD4+ and CD8+ T cells were sorted on a FACSAria.

Sequences were derived from CD4+ T cells sorted from blood, sampled at week 24, from a patient treated with tofacitinib. This TCR was sampled from a human donor with alopecia areata. The sequence is built from TRBV5-1 and TRBJ1-2; the D gene is perhaps TRBD1, from 6 matching bases. The DNA sequence is TGCGCCAGTCGGGGGCACGAGGGCTATGGCTACACCTTC. This gives the protein CASRGHEGYGYTF.